The 5 T cell receptor beta chains below were found in one sample sequenced in a study of cytomegalovirus exposure and HLA in healthy donors. The primer mix had 60 Vbeta and 13 Jbeta primers. Libraries were prepared by immunoSEQ multiplex PCR; TCRdb keeps only in-frame clonotypes and omits some of them. The table has roughly 200,000 clones, around 85% seen once. The sample consisted of PBMCs. All receptors come from a woman in her 50s in good health and CMV-seronegative.

This clone turned up a few times. This sequence joins TRBV30 and TRBJ1-2, with D tentatively TRBD1 (6 bases). The germline gives CDR1 GTSNPN, CDR2 SVGIG (reference sequence). V shed 0 bases and J shed 7 bases, with 15 bases lying between them. The CDR3 spans 14 residues. The CDR3 protein is CAWSVQGQSAGYTF. The CDR3 region has the DNA TGTGCCTGGAGTGTACAGGGACAATCGGCTGGCTACACCTTC.

V and J are TRBV7-9 and TRBJ2-7, with 8 positions matching TRBD1. The length of the CDR3 is 14 residues. Germline V gene lookup returns CDR1 SEHNR and CDR2 FQNEAQ (reference sequence). V gave up 5 bases and J gave up 1 base; unmatched junction bases: 4. The CDR3 sequence: CASSLRQGSYEQYF. The CDR3 nucleotides are TGTGCCAGCAGCCTGAGACAGGGGTCCTACGAGCAGTACTTC.

The CDR3 DNA is TGTGCCACGGGGAGGGGTCGAAATGAAAAACTGTTTTTT. Translating gives CATGRGRNEKLFF. The chain recombines TRBV15 with TRBJ1-4, with D possibly being TRBD1 (5 bases). Trimming cost V 9 bases and J 5 bases, with 13 bases left between them. The germline V gene has CDR1 LNHNV and CDR2 YYDKDF (reference sequence). This CDR3 is built from 13 residues.

V gene TRBV28 combines with J gene TRBJ2-1; tentatively, D is TRBD1 (5 bases). CDR1 and CDR2 from the germline V gene are MDHEN and SYDVKM. The length of the CDR3 is 14 residues. The germline V and J ends were trimmed by 7 bases and 5 bases, with 15 bases remaining between them. CDR3 residues: CASNPRERNNEQFF. The CDR3, as DNA: TGTGCCAGCAACCCCAGGGAAAGGAACAATGAGCAGTTCTTC.

J is TRBJ2-1 and V is TRBV28, with TRBD1 matching 7 bases. The length of the CDR3 is 15 residues. CDR1 is MDHEN and CDR2 is SYDVKM in the germline V gene. V dropped 5 bases and J dropped 2; count of bases not matched to a gene: 6. For the CDR3, the DNA is TGTGCCAGCAGTATCGGGACAGTTCCCTACAATGAGCAGTTCTTC. Translated: CASSIGTVPYNEQFF.